This TCR beta chain was identified during a study of blood T cell repertoires in COVID-19. Overall study context: The origin of the acute and convalescent COVID-19 samples was the United States, Italy and Spain. T cells, B-cell-depleted T cells, or PBMCs provided the cDNA or gDNA that served as material.

Per the germline V gene, CDR1 is LNHDA and CDR2 is SQIVND (reference sequence). After removal of 4 bases from V and 2 bases from J, the junction contained 18 bases not matched to a gene. The CDR3 spans 20 residues. In the original workflow: From reference gene primer amplification, estimates of nucleated cell counts were derived. The assay was immunoSEQ multiplex PCR, and TCRdb's table has in-frame clones only and misses some. The D gene and trimming were derived from the DNA, and the V and J assignments and clone size from that table. The sample records 200,000 to 250,000 clones, 70% to 90% being singletons.

The sequencing sample was made of peripheral blood. The source is a man aged 50-60 years who had recovered from COVID-19. The J gene is TRBJ1-5, the V gene TRBV19; TRBD1 matches 9 bases. As DNA, the CDR3 is TGTGCCAGTAGTAGCACCGAGGGACAGGGTATGGGGATACGCAATCAGCCCCAGCATTTT. Residues: CASSSTEGQGMGIRNQPQHF.